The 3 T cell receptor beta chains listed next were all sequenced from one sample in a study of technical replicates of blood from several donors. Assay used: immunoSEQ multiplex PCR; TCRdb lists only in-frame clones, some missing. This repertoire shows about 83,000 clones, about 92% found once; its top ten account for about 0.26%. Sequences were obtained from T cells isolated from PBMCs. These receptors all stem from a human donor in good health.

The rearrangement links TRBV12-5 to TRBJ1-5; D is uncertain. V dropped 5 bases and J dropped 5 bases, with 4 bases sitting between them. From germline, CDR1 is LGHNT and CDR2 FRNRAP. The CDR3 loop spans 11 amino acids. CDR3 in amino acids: CASGQDQPQHF. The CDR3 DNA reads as TGTGCTAGTGGTCAGGATCAGCCCCAGCATTTT. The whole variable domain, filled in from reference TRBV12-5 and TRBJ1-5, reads DARVTQTPRHKVTEMGQEVTMRCQPILGHNTVFWYRQTMMQGLELLAYFRNRAPLDDSGMPKDRFSAEMPDATLATLKIQPSEPRDSAVYFCASGQDQPQHFGDGTRLSIL.

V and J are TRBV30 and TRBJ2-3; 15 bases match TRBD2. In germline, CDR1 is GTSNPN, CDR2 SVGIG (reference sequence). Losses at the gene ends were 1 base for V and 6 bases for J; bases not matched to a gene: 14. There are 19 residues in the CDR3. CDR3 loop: CAWSAYLGTSGGRSDTQYF. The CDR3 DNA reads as TGTGCCTGGAGTGCGTATCTAGGGACTAGCGGGGGGCGATCGGATACGCAGTATTTT.

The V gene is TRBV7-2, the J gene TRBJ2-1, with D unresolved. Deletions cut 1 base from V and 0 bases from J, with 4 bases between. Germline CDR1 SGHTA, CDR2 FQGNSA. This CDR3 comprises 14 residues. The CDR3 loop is CASSLDSSYNEQFF. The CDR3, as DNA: TGTGCCAGCAGCTTAGACAGCTCCTACAATGAGCAGTTCTTC.